This record looks at one T cell receptor (beta chain) sequence and its context. The clone's antigen remains unknown. It has no much larger one-base neighbor in the sample; base qualities were not kept. Donors were patients with localized lung adenocarcinoma, a subtype of non-small cell lung cancer. The samples were taken from the margins of localized lung adenocarcinomas. CD4+ T cells from tumor tissue were profiled separately from CD8+ T cells for TCR repertoire analysis. This sample was taken from a study of CD4 and CD8 cells across lung adenocarcinoma regions (dated by TCRdb to the late 2010s). A note on the overall study: To look at intratumor heterogeneity in the T cell receptor repertoire, the study compared tumor centers against tumor margins.

Receptors were amplified or captured by PCR. TCRdb records HiSeq X Ten as the sequencer. Starting from the raw public reads, TCRdb applied fastp trimming at Q25, assembled clones with MiXCR and retained in-frame beta chains. One record per CDR3 amino acid sequence lists the most common genes and DNA. In this sample the table shows about 19,000 distinct CDR3 sequences, about 43% of which occur a single time. The ten biggest clones cover roughly 19% of the sample. For this chain, trimming is 5 bases at the V end and 3 bases at the J end, and the number of junction bases without a gene match is 2. The CDR3 sequence holds 13 residues, the cysteine and phenylalanine included. Just the 39-base CDR3 DNA is kept, in frame starting at base 1. CDR1 and CDR2 are drawn from the germline V gene: MNHNS, SASEGT.

This receptor was obtained from a male donor with lung adenocarcinoma. The CD4 and CD8 labels of this study may be unreliable. The chain couples TRBV6-1 to TRBJ1-1, with 8 middle bases fitting TRBD1. Sample: CD4+ T cells from the margin of a lung tumor. This specimen's cell subset or site label, interpreted: tumor margin region. The DNA sequence is as follows: TGTGCCAGCAGTCTGACAGGGGACACTGAAGCTTTCTTT. Translated, it gives CASSLTGDTEAFF.